This note documents a single T cell receptor beta chain sequence. This clone was detected only once. The antigen it binds to is not known. Base qualities are not at hand, and no much larger clone is one base apart. The entry originates in a study of cytomegalovirus exposure and HLA in healthy donors (dated 2017 in TCRdb). Regarding the research as a whole: An earlier analysis of roughly 500 of the donors reported 276 Gb of sequence data and 117 million unique TCR beta sequences obtained from about 200 million T cells. About 280 gigabases of sequencing data and about 92 million unique TCR sequences made up an early release that covered roughly 670 HLA-typed donors. Of the approximately 400 genotyped donors, approximately 80% fell in the genetic ancestry cluster associated with self-reported Caucasian donors. The aim of the study was to test whether cataloging public T cell receptors could identify signatures of past pathogen exposure. The study used immunosequencing to profile the T cell repertoires of 600 to 850 subjects and linked those repertoires to cytomegalovirus serostatus. Besides the first cohort of around 700 subjects, a separate validation cohort made up of 120 different subjects was used. The study combined high-throughput TCR immunosequencing, statistical association of individual TCRs with disease status, and machine learning to predict cytomegalovirus infection status. To study patterns of TCR occurrence, a later analysis re-analyzed previously published TCR beta repertoires from 550 to 800 donors and added high-resolution HLA genotyping. The later analysis used no new phenotypic data to find candidate immune exposures, relying instead on TCR beta sequences and their occurrence across donors. To decide whether each TCR beta V gene segment behaved as functional or pseudogenic, an earlier analysis of 587 of the donors relied on high-throughput TCR beta sequencing. Donor age, sex, ethnicity and CMV serostatus were compiled together with the repertoire data. Genome-wide SNP genotypes for about three fifths of the roughly 670 donors were used in a later genetic analysis, which treated that subset as a discovery cohort. All discovery cohort repertoires had been generated using a single sequencing platform. HLA typing covered class I and class II loci at four-digit resolution. The number of typed donors differed by locus: roughly 620-630 for A, B, C, DRB1 and DQB1; approximately 530 for DQA1; roughly 600 for DPA1; and around 450 for DPB1. Roughly five DR-DQ haplotypes were treated as single units for association and clustering because of strong linkage in the cohort. On average, roughly 240,000 unique TCR beta nucleotide sequences were sequenced per donor among several hundred genotyped donors of the cohort, with roughly 18% of those sequences being non-productive. What the research found in general, with its limitations: In both the original and validation cohorts, the classifier was reported to diagnose cytomegalovirus status with high specificity and sensitivity. The authors suggested that the approach could potentially be generalized to other disease states and immunological phenotypes. According to a later analysis, parvovirus B19, influenza, CMV and Epstein-Barr virus appeared linked to several top co-occurrence clusters. In a later analysis, HLA-associated TCR beta chains were found to be more clonally expanded and to have lower generation probabilities than equally common non-associated chains. In a later analysis, the rate of TCR association differed among HLA loci, with DRB1 alleles having the most associated TCRs and HLA-C alleles having the fewest. The earlier analysis of fewer than 750 of the donors excluded fewer than 20 rarely observed V segments, including chromosome 9 orphons, because counts were too low. When HLA alleles, especially DR and DQ, strongly co-occurred, attributing TCR associations to individual alleles was difficult. Presence/absence analyses assumed roughly uniform sequencing depth across donors, an assumption that may not hold. Only TCR beta chains were sequenced in this cohort, and the absence of alpha or paired-chain data limited detectable features. A further reported finding was that TCR beta sequences accurately predicted the HLA-A and HLA-B alleles for most subjects in the first cohort. Across donors, most TCR sequences were observed very rarely, whereas some public TCRs were present in many individuals. A few of the identified cytomegalovirus-associated TCR beta chains were confirmed in vitro to be specific for cytomegalovirus antigens. A later analysis associated about 17,000 TCR beta sequences with specific HLA alleles at a false discovery rate of 0.05. The sequencing pipeline was judged likely to have produced a cluster of highly shared sequence variants as a technical artifact. HLA typing was unavailable for some donors at each locus, so association tests used only the typed subset. The study gave a list of some 150 TCR beta chains associated with cytomegalovirus. Most CMV-associated TCR beta chains appeared to be HLA-restricted in a later analysis, and the HLA associations seemed to be driven largely by CMV exposure. The only immune exposure information available for the cohort was CMV serostatus. Linkage disequilibrium might explain the correlated functional status among segregating V segments, but an unknown experimental factor could not be ruled out. Some IMGT-functional V segments, including TRBV6-2 and TRBV6-3, could not be distinguished by the 87-base-pair reads and were therefore excluded. In a later genetic analysis, a missense DCLRE1C variant was associated with V-gene and J-gene trimming of TCR beta chains, and the association was replicated in an independent cohort. A later genetic analysis reported fewer N-insertions in productive TCRs among donors in an Asian-associated ancestry cluster than the roughly 620-donor mean. Broadly in line with IMGT annotations, most TCR beta V segments showed up in productive rearrangements about 87% or about 30% of the time in an earlier analysis of 450 to 750 of the donors.

Via the germline V gene, CDR1 is SGHRS and CDR2 YFSETQ. Taken from cysteine to phenylalanine, the CDR3 has 14 residues. CDR3 DNA only is kept here, 42 bases in frame from base 1. The protocol used for the library was the immunoSEQ multiplex PCR assay. For the multiplex PCR, a mixture combining 60 forward primers for TCR Vbeta segments and 13 reverse primers for TCR Jbeta segments was used. A multiplex PCR assay on genomic DNA amplified the CDR3 region of rearranged TCR beta genes. On the Illumina HiSeq System, the amplified TCR beta libraries were sequenced as 87-base-pair reads. On the authors' methods: Across the roughly 600 repertoires, a later analysis counted 80 million or so unique TCR beta chains, 8.5 million to 12 million of which were shared by at least two donors. A nearest-neighbor algorithm error-corrected the raw reads and collapsed the reads into unique sequences, merging closely related sequences to remove PCR and sequencing errors. V, D and J gene segments were assigned by aligning CDR3 sequences to IMGT reference sequences. Each retained sequence needed at least a six-nucleotide match to both a V gene segment and a J gene segment. A rearrangement counted as productive if the CDR3 had no stop codons and remained in frame with V and J, and every other rearrangement counted as non-productive. Following IMGT convention, CDR3 was defined as the stretch from the second conserved V-encoded cysteine to the conserved J-encoded phenylalanine. In an earlier analysis of more than 550 of the donors, sequences lacking an unambiguous match to a single V gene segment were excluded. In an earlier analysis of 587 of the donors, a V segment was called functional when productive rearrangements were above 56.7%, and segregating when the standard deviation between donors exceeded 5%. A statistical classification framework was built to diagnose cytomegalovirus status from the catalog of TCR beta chain sequences. In a later analysis, V and J genes were assigned by comparing TCR nucleotide sequences against IMGT/GENE-DB human TR gene sequences. Using the TCRdist pipeline, a later analysis assigned CDR3 sequences along with most-parsimonious VDJ recombination scenarios. A later analysis defined each TCR beta chain by its CDR3 amino acid sequence plus V-gene family, and excluded reads lacking a unique V-gene family. A later analysis removed several hundred highly shared, low-generation-probability nucleotide sequences to deal with suspected cross-contamination and a sequencing artifact. For each public chain, a later analysis derived a clonal expansion index from normalized ranks of inferred template counts within each repertoire. In a later analysis, generation probabilities were computed with a VDJ recombination model fitted to out-of-frame rearrangements, and the resulting probabilities were checked against IGoR. Hypergeometric tests were used in a later analysis to score TCR-TCR, TCR-HLA and TCR-CMV co-occurrence, with a repertoire-size bias correction applied to the TCR pairs. False discovery rates were estimated in a later analysis by permuting HLA or CMV assignments 20 times. In a later analysis, co-occurring TCRs were grouped using DBSCAN, and TCRdist sequence similarity was added for clustering within HLA-allele-positive subsets. Co-occurrence clustering excluded repertoires with fewer than 30,000 or more than 120,000 public chains, plus five with anomalous nucleotide sharing. TCRdb obtained this table from immuneACCESS and retained in-frame rearrangements with V and J assigned. These tables miss some clones; where compared with another copy, unresolved V genes account for less than half of the shortfall, and the remainder is unexplained. The DNA gave D and trimming, while V, J and clone size come from that table. The sample table lists around 110,000 clones, 82% of them with a count of one. Roughly 2.7% of the sample comes from the top ten.

The cohort comprised several hundred healthy bone marrow donors. Cohort members were all nominally healthy when sampled, although unrecorded immune exposures were likely present. The donor tested CMV seropositive, placing the donor among the 250 to 350 seropositive members of the cohort. Every donor gave a peripheral blood sample, and the peripheral blood mononuclear cells from that sample were used for TCR beta sequencing. Genomic DNA was extracted from the blood cell samples with the Qiagen DNeasy Blood Extraction Kit. The specimen sequenced was PBMCs. The V and J segments used are TRBV5-1 and TRBJ2-5; the best D guess is TRBD1, with 5 bases matching. The DNA matches TRBJ2-7 better at its end, which makes the J call doubtful. The receptor's source is a man aged 25 to 40 in good health and CMV-seropositive. Read as DNA, the sequence is TGCGCCAGCAGCTCTGTAACAGGAAACTACGAGCAGTACTTC. Its protein reads: CASSSVTGNYEQYF.